This entry lists 9 T cell receptor beta chains sequenced from one sample in a study of T cell repertoires in cytomegalovirus infection. TCRdb re-analysed the reads in MiXCR, keeping a single row per CDR3 protein. Here the sample spans some 400,000 distinct CDR3 sequences, 25% to 40% being singletons. The source material was PBMCs. These receptors originate from a human donor in good health (CMV status not recorded). Some clones in this sample may be carry-over from other donors' samples.

Ten or more counts support this clonotype. This chain connects TRBV12-3 or TRBV12-4 to TRBJ1-2; 10 positions agree with TRBD1. The CDR3 has 15 amino acids. Trimming took 3 bases from V and 8 from J; bases not matched to a gene: 9. CDR3 nucleotides: TGTGCCAGCAGTTTTAAGGGACAGGGGCTAAGGGGCTACACCTTC. Amino acid sequence: CASSFKGQGLRGYTF.

For the CDR3, the DNA is TGTGCCAGCAGCCCCTCAGGAAGGGGGTTCGGTGGAAACACCATATATTTT. As protein: CASSPSGRGFGGNTIYF. The V call is TRBV11-3, the J call TRBJ1-3; a possible D gene is TRBD1 (6 bases). CDR1 SGHNT and CDR2 YENEEA come from the germline V gene. The CDR3 length is 17 residues. The germline V and J ends were trimmed by 5 bases and 3 bases, with 20 bases remaining between them.

This clonotype turned up a few times. J is TRBJ2-6 and V is TRBV20-1; possibly TRBD1 or TRBD2 for D (5 bases each). The CDR3 runs to 14 residues. Trimming shortened V by 5 bases and J by 1 base, and 9 bases separated the two germline ends. Per germline, CDR1 DFQATT and CDR2 SNEGSKA (reference sequence). The CDR3 nucleotides read TGCAGTGCTTTGTGGGGGTCTGGGGCCAACGTCCTGACTTTC. As protein: CSALWGSGANVLTF.

The sample holds a few counts of this clonotype. This sequence joins TRBV11-2 and TRBJ2-1, with 10 bases fitting TRBD2. CDR1 and CDR2 (germline): SGHAT, FQNNGV. J lost 9 bases, V lost 2 bases, and 10 bases had no gene match. The CDR3 is 16 residues long. CDR3 nucleotides: TGTGCCAGCAGCTTAAGTGCAGCGGGGGGGCAAAGTGAGCAGTTCTTC. Its protein product is CASSLSAAGGQSEQFF.

This clonotype appeared many times. The rearrangement links TRBV7-8 to TRBJ2-3, with 9 bases fitting TRBD1. CDR3 size: 16 residues. Unmatched junction bases numbered 8, after V lost 3 bases and J lost 4 bases. CDR1 and CDR2 from the germline V gene are SGHVS and FQNEAQ. CDR3 bases: TGTGCCAGCAGCTTTCTCCGGGACAGGGTATCAGATACGCAGTATTTT. Translation gives CASSFLRDRVSDTQYF.

The chain joins TRBV12-3 or TRBV12-4 to TRBJ2-7, with TRBD1 matching 7 bases. The J segment lost 3 bases and the V segment lost 5 bases, leaving 7 bases of the junction unmatched. The length of the CDR3 is 14 residues. For the CDR3, the DNA is TGTGCCAGCAGTCCTCAGGACAGGAACTACGAGCAGTACTTC. Residues: CASSPQDRNYEQYF.

Concerning this clonotype: A clone one base away is much larger, so this may be a read error. This chain's CDR3 is CSSSLMSSNYNEQFF. The CDR3 DNA sequence: TGTTCCAGCAGCTTGATGTCCAGCAACTACAATGAGCAGTTCTTC. This chain connects TRBV7-2 to TRBJ2-1; D gene unclear. Germline CDR1 and CDR2: SGHTA and FQGNSA. The CDR3 is 15 residues long.

This clonotype appeared once. This chain uses TRBV27 with TRBJ2-2; no reliable D call. The CDR3 totals 17 residues. Germline V CDR1 and CDR2: MNHEY, SMNVEV (reference sequence). The V and J ends lost 3 bases and 1 base respectively, with 15 bases between them. In nucleotides, the CDR3 is TGTGCCAGCAGTTTGTACAGTTACTCACTGAACACCGGGGAGCTGTTTTTT. Translated: CASSLYSYSLNTGELFF.

In this sample, this clonotype turned up a few times. The chain has TRBV7-6 and TRBJ2-2, with D perhaps TRBD2 (7 bases). V was clipped by 4 bases and J by 9 bases, with 15 bases between them. The CDR3 has 14 amino acids. Germline CDR1 SGHVS, CDR2 FNYEAQ. The chain's CDR3 is CASSSRGAIWELFF. CDR3 coding DNA: TGTGCCAGCAGCTCTCGGGGGGCGATCTGGGAGCTGTTTTTT.